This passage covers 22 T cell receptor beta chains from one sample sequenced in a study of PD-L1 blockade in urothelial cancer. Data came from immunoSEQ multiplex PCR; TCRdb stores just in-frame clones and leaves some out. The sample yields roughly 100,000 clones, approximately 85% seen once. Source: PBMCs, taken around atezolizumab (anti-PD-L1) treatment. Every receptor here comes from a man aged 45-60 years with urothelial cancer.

This CDR3 reads CASSIVGSGSLIAGELFF. CDR3 nucleotide sequence: TGTGCCAGTAGTATTGTGGGTAGCGGGAGTTTAATCGCCGGGGAGCTGTTTTTT. The chain uses TRBV19 and TRBJ2-2, with 9 bases that match TRBD2. This CDR3 is built from 18 residues. V lost 3 bases to trimming and J lost 6 bases; unmatched junction nucleotides: 14. The germline CDR1 and CDR2 sequences are LNHDA and SQIVND (reference sequence).

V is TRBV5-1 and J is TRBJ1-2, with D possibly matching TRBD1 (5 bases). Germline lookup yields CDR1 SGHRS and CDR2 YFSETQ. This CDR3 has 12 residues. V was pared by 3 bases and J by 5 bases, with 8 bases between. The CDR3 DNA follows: TGCGCCAGCAGCTCAAGGGGTTATGGCTACACCTTC. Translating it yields CASSSRGYGYTF.

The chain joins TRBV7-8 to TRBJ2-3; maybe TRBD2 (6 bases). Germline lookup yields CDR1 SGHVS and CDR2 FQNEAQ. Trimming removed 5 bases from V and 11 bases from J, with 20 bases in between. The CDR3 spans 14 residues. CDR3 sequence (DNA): TGTGCCAGCAGCACTCAGACTAGTGAGGTAGAGCAGTATTTT. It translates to CASSTQTSEVEQYF. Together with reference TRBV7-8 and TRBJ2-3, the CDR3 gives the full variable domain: GAGVSQSPRYKVAKRGQDVALRCDPISGHVSLFWYQQALGQGPEFLTYFQNEAQLDKSGLPSDRFFAERPEGSVSTLKIQRTQQEDSAVYLCASSTQTSEVEQYFGPGTRLTVL.

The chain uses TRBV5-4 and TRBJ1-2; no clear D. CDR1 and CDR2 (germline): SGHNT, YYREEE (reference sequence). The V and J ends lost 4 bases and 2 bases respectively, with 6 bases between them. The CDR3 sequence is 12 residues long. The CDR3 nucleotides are TGTGCCAGCAGCCGGGAGAACTATGGCTACACCTTC. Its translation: CASSRENYGYTF.

CDR3 DNA sequence: TGTGCCAGCAGCTCCCTTAGCGGGAGCGATACGCAGTATTTT. Protein: CASSSLSGSDTQYF. The chain is built from TRBV11-3 and TRBJ2-3; 9 bases line up with TRBD2. V dropped 4 bases and J dropped 6; count of bases not matched to a gene: 5. The CDR3 length is 14 residues. Germline CDR1 and CDR2: SGHNT and YENEEA. Complete variable domain (other parts from reference TRBV11-3 and TRBJ2-3): EAGVVQSPRYKIIEKKQPVAFWCNPISGHNTLYWYLQNLGQGPELLIRYENEEAVDDSQLPKDRFSAERLKGVDSTLKIQPAELGDSAVYLCASSSLSGSDTQYFGPGTRLTVL.

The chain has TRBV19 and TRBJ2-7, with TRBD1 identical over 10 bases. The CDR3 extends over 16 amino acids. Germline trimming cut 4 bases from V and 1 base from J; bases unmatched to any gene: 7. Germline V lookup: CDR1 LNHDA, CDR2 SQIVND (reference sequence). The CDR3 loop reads CASSTHGQGDSYEQYF. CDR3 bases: TGTGCCAGTAGTACCCACGGACAGGGGGATTCCTACGAGCAGTACTTC.

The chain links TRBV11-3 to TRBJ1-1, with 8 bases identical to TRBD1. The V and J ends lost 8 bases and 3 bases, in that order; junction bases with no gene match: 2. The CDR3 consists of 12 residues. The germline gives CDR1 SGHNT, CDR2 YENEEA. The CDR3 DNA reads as TGTGCCAGCTCACAGGGGGACACTGAAGCTTTCTTT. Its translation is CASSQGDTEAFF.

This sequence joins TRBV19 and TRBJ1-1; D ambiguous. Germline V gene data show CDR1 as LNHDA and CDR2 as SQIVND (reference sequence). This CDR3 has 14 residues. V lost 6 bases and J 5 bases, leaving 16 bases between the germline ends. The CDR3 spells CASSTTWSHTEAFF. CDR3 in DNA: TGTGCCAGTAGCACCACCTGGAGCCATACTGAAGCTTTCTTT.

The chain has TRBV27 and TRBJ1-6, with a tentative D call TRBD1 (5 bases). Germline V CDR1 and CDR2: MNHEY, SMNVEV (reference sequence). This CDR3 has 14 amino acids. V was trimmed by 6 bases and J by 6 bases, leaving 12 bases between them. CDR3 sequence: CASRLAGGNSPLHF. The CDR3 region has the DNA TGTGCCAGCAGACTAGCGGGGGGTAATTCACCCCTCCACTTT.

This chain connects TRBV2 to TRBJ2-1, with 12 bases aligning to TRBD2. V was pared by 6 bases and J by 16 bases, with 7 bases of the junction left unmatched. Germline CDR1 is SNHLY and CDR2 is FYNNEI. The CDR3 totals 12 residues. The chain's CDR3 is CASSLAGGPEFF. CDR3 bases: TGTGCCAGCAGCCTAGCGGGAGGGCCGGAATTCTTC. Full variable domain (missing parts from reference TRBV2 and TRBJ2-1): EPEVTQTPSHQVTQMGQEVILRCVPISNHLYFYWYRQILGQKVEFLVSFYNNEISEKSEIFDDQFSVERPDGSNFTLKIRSTKLEDSAMYFCASSLAGGPEFFGPGTRLTVL.

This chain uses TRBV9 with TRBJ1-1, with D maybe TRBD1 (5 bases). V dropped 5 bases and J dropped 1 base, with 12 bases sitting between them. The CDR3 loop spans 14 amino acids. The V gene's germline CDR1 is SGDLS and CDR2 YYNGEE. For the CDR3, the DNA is TGTGCCAGCAGTAGGGGTAGTGGGAACACTGAAGCTTTCTTT. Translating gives CASSRGSGNTEAFF.

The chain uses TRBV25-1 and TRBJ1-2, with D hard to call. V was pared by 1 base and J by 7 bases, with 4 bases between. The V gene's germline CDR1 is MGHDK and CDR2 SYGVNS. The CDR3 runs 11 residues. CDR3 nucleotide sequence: TGTGCCAGCAGTGAATCGGGTGGCTACACCTTC. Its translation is CASSESGGYTF.

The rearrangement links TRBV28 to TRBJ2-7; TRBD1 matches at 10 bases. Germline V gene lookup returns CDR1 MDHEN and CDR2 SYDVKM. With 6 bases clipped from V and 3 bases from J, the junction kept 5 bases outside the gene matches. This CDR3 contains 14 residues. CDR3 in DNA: TGTGCCAGCAGGGGACAGGGGCCTCTCTACGAGCAGTACTTC. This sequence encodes CASRGQGPLYEQYF.

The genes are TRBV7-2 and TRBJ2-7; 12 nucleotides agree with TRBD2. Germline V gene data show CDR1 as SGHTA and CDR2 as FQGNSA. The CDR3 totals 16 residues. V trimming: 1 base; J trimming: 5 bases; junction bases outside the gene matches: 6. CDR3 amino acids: CASSLVASGRAHEQYF. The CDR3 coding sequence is TGTGCCAGCAGCTTAGTAGCTAGCGGGAGGGCCCACGAGCAGTACTTC.

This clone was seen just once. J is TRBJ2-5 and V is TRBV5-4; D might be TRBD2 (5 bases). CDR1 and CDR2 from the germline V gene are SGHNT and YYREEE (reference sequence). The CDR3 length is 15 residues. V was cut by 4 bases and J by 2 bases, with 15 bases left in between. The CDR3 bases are TGTGCCAGCAGCAGAGTGGGAGTTGGGCAAGAGACCCAGTACTTC. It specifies CASSRVGVGQETQYF.

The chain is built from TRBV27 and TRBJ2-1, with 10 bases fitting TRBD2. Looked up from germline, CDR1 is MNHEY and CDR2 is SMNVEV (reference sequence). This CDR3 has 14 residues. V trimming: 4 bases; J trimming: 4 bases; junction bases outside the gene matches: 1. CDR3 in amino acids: CASSSLAGYNEQFF. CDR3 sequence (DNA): TGTGCCAGCAGTTCACTAGCGGGGTACAATGAGCAGTTCTTC.

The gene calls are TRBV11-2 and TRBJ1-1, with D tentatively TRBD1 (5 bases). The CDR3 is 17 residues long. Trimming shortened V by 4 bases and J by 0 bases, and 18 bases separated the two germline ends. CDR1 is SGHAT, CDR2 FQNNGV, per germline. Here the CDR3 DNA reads TGTGCCAGCAGCTCCCGCCCCCAGGGAGGGCTGAACACTGAAGCTTTCTTT. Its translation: CASSSRPQGGLNTEAFF.

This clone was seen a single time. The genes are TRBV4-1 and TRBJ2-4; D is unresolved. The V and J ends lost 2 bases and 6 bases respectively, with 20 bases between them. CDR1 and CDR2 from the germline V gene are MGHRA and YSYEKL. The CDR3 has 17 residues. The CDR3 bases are TGCGCCAGCAGCCAATACCCCCTCGCAGGCCCCCTAAACATTCAGTACTTC. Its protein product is CASSQYPLAGPLNIQYF.

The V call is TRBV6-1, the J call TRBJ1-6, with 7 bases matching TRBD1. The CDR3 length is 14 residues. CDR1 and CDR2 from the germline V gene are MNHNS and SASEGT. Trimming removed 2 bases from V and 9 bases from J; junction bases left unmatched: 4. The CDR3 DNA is TGTGCCAGCAGTGAACAAGGGGGCAGTTCACCCCTCCACTTT. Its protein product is CASSEQGGSSPLHF.

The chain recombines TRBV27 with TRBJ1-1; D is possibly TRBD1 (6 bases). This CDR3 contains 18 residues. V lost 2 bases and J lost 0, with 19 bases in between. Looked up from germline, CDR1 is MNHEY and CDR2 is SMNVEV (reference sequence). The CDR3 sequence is CASSLRPGALFMNTEAFF. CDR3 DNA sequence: TGTGCCAGCAGTTTAAGGCCAGGGGCCCTATTCATGAACACTGAAGCTTTCTTT.

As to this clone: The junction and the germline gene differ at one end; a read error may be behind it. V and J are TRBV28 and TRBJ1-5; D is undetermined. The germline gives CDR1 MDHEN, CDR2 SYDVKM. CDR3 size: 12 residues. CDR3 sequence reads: CASSVKGRAPYF. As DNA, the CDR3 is TGTGCCAGCAGTGTAAAAGGGAGAGCCCCCTATTTT.

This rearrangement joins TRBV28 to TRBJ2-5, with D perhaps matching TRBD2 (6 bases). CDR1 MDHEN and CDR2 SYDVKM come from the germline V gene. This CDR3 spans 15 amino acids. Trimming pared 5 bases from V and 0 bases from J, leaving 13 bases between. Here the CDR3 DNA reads TGTGCCAGCAGTCAAAGCGGGCCCAACCAAGAGACCCAGTACTTC. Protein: CASSQSGPNQETQYF.